What follows are 25 T cell receptor beta chains derived from one specimen sequenced in a study of identical twins. Using its own MiXCR run on the 5' RACE reads, TCRdb lists one record per CDR3 protein. Of hundreds of thousands of distinct CDR3 sequences in the sample, roughly 6.2% are singletons; the top ten hold approximately 2%. The sequenced sample was naive T cells sorted from blood. Receptors were obtained from a man younger than 35 in good health.

V is TRBV7-9 and J is TRBJ2-3; D call uncertain. The CDR3 loop spans 15 amino acids. The V gene's germline CDR1 is SEHNR and CDR2 FQNEAQ (reference sequence). The V end was cut by 5 bases, the J end by 0 bases, with 12 bases between. The CDR3 spells CASSLYGPSTDTQYF. The CDR3 nucleotides read TGTGCCAGCAGCCTATACGGACCCAGCACAGATACGCAGTATTTT.

This clonotype has a count of ten or more. The J gene is TRBJ1-1, the V gene TRBV20-1; perhaps TRBD1 as D (6 bases). This CDR3 region has 14 residues. Germline V gene lookup returns CDR1 DFQATT and CDR2 SNEGSKA (reference sequence). Trimming shortened V by 5 bases and J by 1 base, and 14 bases separated the two germline ends. The chain's CDR3 is CSAFLTGGNTEAFF. The CDR3, as DNA: TGCAGTGCTTTTCTGACAGGCGGGAACACTGAAGCTTTCTTT.

CDR3 bases: TGTGCCAGCAGCCCAGGACGTGGGGACCCGAGTGGTTACACCTTC. Translation: CASSPGRGDPSGYTF. V usage is TRBV7-9 and J usage is TRBJ1-2; D is perhaps TRBD1 (5 bases). CDR1 is SEHNR, CDR2 FQNEAQ, per germline (reference sequence). The CDR3 totals 15 residues. V was trimmed by 5 bases and J by 11 bases, leaving 24 bases between them.

This clonotype appeared many times. V gene TRBV20-1 combines with J gene TRBJ2-3; 10 nucleotides line up with TRBD2. The V gene end was trimmed by 8 bases and the J gene end by 2 bases; junction bases not matched to a gene: 16. CDR1 is DFQATT, CDR2 SNEGSKA, per germline (reference sequence). The CDR3 is made up of 17 amino acids. CDR3 in amino acids: CSTKPRLAGLPTDTQYF. CDR3 nucleotides: TGCAGTACAAAGCCCCGACTAGCGGGCTTACCCACAGATACGCAGTATTTT.

This chain links TRBV7-8 with TRBJ2-5; D is tentatively TRBD1 or TRBD2 (5 bases each). V dropped 7 bases and J dropped 5 bases, with 17 bases sitting between them. The germline V gene encodes CDR1 SGHVS and CDR2 FQNEAQ. The CDR3 has 14 residues. In DNA, the CDR3 is TGTGCCAGCACCATGGGACGGACAAGGGAGACCCAGTACTTC. Translation gives CASTMGRTRETQYF.

This clonotype was detected only a few times. This chain uses TRBV5-1 with TRBJ1-1, with a tentative D call TRBD1 (6 bases). With 0 bases removed from V and 3 bases from J, the gap between germline ends came to 12 bases. The CDR3 extends over 15 amino acids. Germline V gives CDR1 SGHRS, CDR2 YFSETQ. CDR3 sequence (DNA): TGCGCCAGCAGCTTGGGGGGGGGCAAGGACACTGAAGCTTTCTTT. The encoded protein is CASSLGGGKDTEAFF.

This clonotype was detected many times. The V call is TRBV7-2, the J call TRBJ1-4; D perhaps matches TRBD1 (5 bases). Germline V lookup: CDR1 SGHTA, CDR2 FQGNSA. The V and J ends lost 6 bases and 6 bases respectively, with 17 bases between them. This CDR3 spans 15 amino acids. The CDR3 nucleotides are TGTGCCAGCAGTTCAAGGGACTGGATGGATGAAAAACTGTTTTTT. Protein: CASSSRDWMDEKLFF.

This clonotype was counted a few times. The chain carries TRBV7-9 and TRBJ2-1, with TRBD2 matching 10 bases. The germline gives CDR1 SEHNR, CDR2 FQNEAQ (reference sequence). This CDR3 comprises 16 residues. The V segment lost 3 bases and the J segment 6 bases; nucleotides outside the gene matches: 8. In DNA form, the CDR3 reads TGTGCCAGCAGCTTTAGAGCTAGCGGGAGTTTCAATGAGCAGTTCTTC. This encodes CASSFRASGSFNEQFF.

The sample holds many counts of this clonotype. The rearrangement joins TRBV20-1 to TRBJ2-2, with 10 positions matching TRBD1. The CDR3 contains 15 residues. Per germline, CDR1 DFQATT and CDR2 SNEGSKA (reference sequence). V lost 1 base and J lost 5; bases outside the gene matches: 4. The CDR3 loop reads CSARVGTGVTGELFF. The CDR3 nucleotides read TGCAGTGCTAGAGTTGGGACAGGGGTAACCGGGGAGCTGTTTTTT.

The chain couples TRBV7-9 to TRBJ1-1; no clear D. The CDR3 consists of 12 residues. The germline V and J ends were trimmed by 4 bases and 10 bases, with 13 bases remaining between them. Germline V gene sequence: CDR1 SEHNR, CDR2 FQNEAQ (reference sequence). The CDR3 region has the DNA TGTGCCAGCAGCTACAATAGGGAAGGAGCTTTCTTT. It specifies CASSYNREGAFF.

V and J are TRBV5-1 and TRBJ2-5, with D unclear. The CDR3 covers 14 residues. Germline CDR1 and CDR2: SGHRS and YFSETQ. The ends were cut back, 3 bases at V and 4 bases at J, with 13 bases in the middle. This chain's CDR3 is CASSSFGLSETQYF. CDR3 in DNA: TGCGCCAGCAGCTCCTTCGGGTTGTCAGAGACCCAGTACTTC.

This clonotype was observed a handful of times. The chain recombines TRBV12-3 or TRBV12-4 with TRBJ1-1, with D unresolved. V lost 3 bases and J lost 12, with 11 bases in between. The CDR3 is 11 amino acids. For the CDR3, the DNA is TGTGCCAGCAGTTTTTCTCCGAGGACTTTCTTT. This translates into CASSFSPRTFF.

This clonotype was detected ten times or more. The chain is built from TRBV11-2 and TRBJ2-5; D not resolved. Trimming removed 3 bases at V and 5 bases at J, with 10 bases between. Looked up from germline, CDR1 is SGHAT and CDR2 is FQNNGV. This CDR3 is built from 13 residues. The CDR3 loop reads CASSLGAVETQYF. Written as DNA, the CDR3 is TGTGCCAGCAGCTTGGGCGCTGTGGAGACCCAGTACTTC.

This clonotype was picked up a small number of times. The chain employs TRBV5-6 and TRBJ1-4; no firm D call. CDR3 size: 15 residues. CDR1 and CDR2 (germline): SGHDT, YYEEEE. V lost 5 bases and J 2 bases, leaving 13 bases between the germline ends. The CDR3 sequence is CASRPRAPTNEKLFF. The CDR3 DNA sequence: TGTGCCAGCAGACCGCGGGCGCCTACTAATGAAAAACTGTTTTTT.

This clonotype was seen at least ten times. This chain joins TRBV12-3 or TRBV12-4 and TRBJ2-5; 10 nucleotides align to TRBD2. The CDR3 loop spans 16 amino acids. Germline trimming cut 1 base from V and 4 bases from J; bases unmatched to any gene: 6. The CDR3 spells CASSLVLAGDVETQYF. As DNA, the CDR3 is TGTGCCAGCAGTTTAGTTCTAGCGGGAGACGTAGAGACCCAGTACTTC.

This clonotype was detected ten times or more. The chain carries TRBV7-2 and TRBJ1-1; D is unresolved. This CDR3 region has 12 residues. Per germline, CDR1 SGHTA and CDR2 FQGNSA. Trimming removed 1 base at V and 10 bases at J, with 10 bases between. The CDR3 DNA is TGTGCCAGCAGCTTAGAGATAGGAGCAGCTTTCTTT. The encoded protein is CASSLEIGAAFF.

This clonotype has ten or more counts. The chain couples TRBV12-3 or TRBV12-4 to TRBJ1-6; the match to TRBD1 covers 7 bases. Losses at the gene ends were 5 bases for V and 6 bases for J; bases not matched to a gene: 7. The CDR3 is 15 amino acids. CDR3 residues: CASSKPGQRNSPLHF. CDR3 coding DNA: TGTGCCAGCAGTAAACCGGGACAGCGTAATTCACCCCTCCACTTT.

This clonotype appeared many times. The rearrangement joins TRBV4-3 to TRBJ1-4; the match to TRBD1 covers 7 bases. This CDR3 is built from 15 residues. Germline CDR1 and CDR2: LGHNA and YSLEER. J gave up 6 bases and V 2 bases, and 6 bases lay outside the gene matches. The CDR3 loop is CASSQTGDWDEKLFF. CDR3 in DNA: TGCGCCAGCAGCCAAACAGGGGATTGGGATGAAAAACTGTTTTTT.

This chain connects TRBV18 to TRBJ2-1; TRBD2 matches at 9 bases. Germline assignment: CDR1 KGHSH and CDR2 LQKENI. CDR3 size: 15 residues. With 0 bases clipped from V and 9 bases from J, the junction kept 6 bases outside the gene matches. The CDR3, as DNA: TGTGCCAGCTCACCACCGTCCCTAGCGGGAATTGAGCAGTTCTTC. It translates to CASSPPSLAGIEQFF.

This clonotype was seen a few times. V is TRBV6-2 or TRBV6-3 and J is TRBJ2-7, with 8 bases identical to TRBD1. There are 12 residues in the CDR3. Germline V gene sequence: CDR1 MNHEY, CDR2 SVGEGT. V shed 6 bases and J 7 bases; nucleotides not matched to a gene: 5. This CDR3 reads CASRQGVREQYV. The CDR3 nucleotides are TGTGCCAGCAGACAGGGGGTGAGGGAGCAGTACGTC.

The sample holds many counts of this clonotype. The genes are TRBV27 and TRBJ2-3; D is unresolved. CDR1 is MNHEY and CDR2 is SMNVEV in the germline V gene (reference sequence). V lost 3 bases to trimming and J lost 4 bases, with 14 bases between them. The CDR3 has 15 amino acids. CDR3 residues: CASSFSPWGADTQYF. In nucleotides, the CDR3 is TGTGCCAGCAGTTTCTCTCCCTGGGGTGCAGATACGCAGTATTTT.

This clonotype was recorded a few times. This chain joins TRBV20-1 and TRBJ1-4; 8 bases map to TRBD1. The V segment lost 2 bases and the J segment 6 bases; nucleotides outside the gene matches: 2. This CDR3 comprises 13 residues. Germline V CDR1 and CDR2: DFQATT, SNEGSKA (reference sequence). The CDR3 nucleotides are TGCAGTGCTAGACAGGGGGCTTATGAAAAACTGTTTTTT. The encoded protein is CSARQGAYEKLFF.

This clonotype was seen ten or more times. This sequence joins TRBV7-9 and TRBJ2-1; 16 bases are shared with TRBD2. J gave up 7 bases and V 4 bases, and 7 bases lay outside the gene matches. Germline V gene data show CDR1 as SEHNR and CDR2 as FQNEAQ (reference sequence). This CDR3 comprises 17 residues. DNA of the CDR3: TGTGCCAGCAGCTCCGGGACTAGCGGGAGGGCCGGGAATGAGCAGTTCTTC. Protein sequence: CASSSGTSGRAGNEQFF. The variable domain in full, with the rest retrieved from reference TRBV7-9 and TRBJ2-1, is DTGVSQNPRHKITKRGQNVTFRCDPISEHNRLYWYRQTLGQGPEFLTYFQNEAQLEKSRLLSDRFSAERPKGSFSTLEIQRTEQGDSAMYLCASSSGTSGRAGNEQFFGPGTRLTVL.

The chain couples TRBV30 to TRBJ1-2; D may be TRBD1 (5 bases). Germline V lookup: CDR1 GTSNPN, CDR2 SVGIG (reference sequence). Trimming stripped 0 bases from V and 3 bases from J, with 11 bases between. The CDR3 has 14 residues. As DNA, the CDR3 is TGTGCCTGGAGTGTACATGGGGCGGACTATGGCTACACCTTC. This encodes CAWSVHGADYGYTF.

In this sample, this clonotype turned up many times. The chain recombines TRBV15 with TRBJ2-1; 8 positions agree with TRBD2. Germline CDR1 reads LNHNV; CDR2 reads YYDKDF (reference sequence). V lost 1 base, J lost 7 bases, and 6 bases stayed unmatched. The length of the CDR3 is 15 residues. CDR3 sequence: CATSRGRREENEQFF. DNA of the CDR3: TGTGCCACCAGCAGAGGGAGGCGGGAGGAGAATGAGCAGTTCTTC.